One and the same sample provided the 25 T cell receptor beta chains below, sequenced in a study. MiXCR, applied by TCRdb to the RT-PCR reads, yields one record per CDR3 protein. Of 550,000 to 750,000 distinct CDR3 sequences detected, 12% to 15% appear once; the ten largest clones hold roughly 3.9%. Specimen: memory CD4+ T cells from blood. The receptor set was obtained from a female donor in good health, serving as a healthy control.

This clonotype came up a few times. The chain employs TRBV20-1 and TRBJ1-1; D is undetermined. There are 14 residues in the CDR3. Germline V gives CDR1 DFQATT, CDR2 SNEGSKA (reference sequence). The V end lost 3 bases, the J end lost 8 bases, and 19 bases lay between the germline ends. The DNA of the CDR3 is TGCAGTGCTAGTCCTACCGCCGGCGGACTGGAAGCTTTCTTT. Translating it yields CSASPTAGGLEAFF.

V and J are TRBV28 and TRBJ2-1; no firm D call. CDR3 size: 12 residues. The V gene lost 6 bases and the J gene lost 10 bases, with 13 bases spanning the gap. CDR1 and CDR2 from the germline V gene are MDHEN and SYDVKM. The CDR3 protein is CASSRTVGEQFF. CDR3 nucleotides: TGTGCCAGCAGCCGCACAGTCGGCGAGCAGTTCTTC.

V usage is TRBV4-2 and J usage is TRBJ1-1; TRBD1 matches at 10 bases. Losses at the gene ends were 0 bases for V and 7 bases for J; bases not matched to a gene: 8. The CDR3 runs to 16 residues. Germline values: CDR1 LGHNA, CDR2 YNFKEQ. The CDR3 bases are TGTGCCAGCAGCCAAGATGAAGGACAGGGGGATTATGAAGCTTTCTTT. Protein product: CASSQDEGQGDYEAFF.

V gene TRBV10-3 combines with J gene TRBJ2-5; D ambiguous. Germline CDR1 and CDR2: ENHRY and SYGVKD. Deletions cut 4 bases from V and 4 bases from J, with 16 bases between. The CDR3 has 15 residues. CDR3 sequence: CAISGSSIERETQYF. The CDR3 region has the DNA TGTGCCATCAGTGGGTCCTCTATAGAGAGAGAGACCCAGTACTTC.

This clonotype was observed a few times. The chain carries TRBV2 and TRBJ1-1; 7 nucleotides agree with TRBD1. The germline V gene has CDR1 SNHLY and CDR2 FYNNEI. V dropped 6 bases and J dropped 4; count of bases not matched to a gene: 8. This CDR3 is built from 14 residues. The CDR3 coding sequence is TGTGCCAGCAGCGTATCCGACAGGGTCACTGAAGCTTTCTTT. Translation gives CASSVSDRVTEAFF.

This chain joins TRBV6-5 and TRBJ2-7; 9 nucleotides match TRBD2. The CDR3 is 15 residues long. The germline V gene has CDR1 MNHEY and CDR2 SVGAGI. V trimming: 6 bases; J trimming: 0 bases; junction bases outside the gene matches: 6. The CDR3 coding sequence is TGTGCCAGCAGCTCAGCGGGAGGTTTCTCCTACGAGCAGTACTTC. Protein: CASSSAGGFSYEQYF.

This clonotype was seen a handful of times. This chain connects TRBV28 to TRBJ2-5; 10 bases align to TRBD2. J was trimmed by 7 bases and V by 4 bases; bases with no gene match: 9. Germline V gene data show CDR1 as MDHEN and CDR2 as SYDVKM. There are 15 residues in the CDR3. The CDR3 coding sequence is TGTGCCAGCAGTTCTATAGCGGGAGGAGACGGGACCCAGTACTTC. Translating gives CASSSIAGGDGTQYF.

V and J are TRBV4-3 and TRBJ2-2; D gene uncertain. The CDR3 spans 13 residues. V lost 4 bases, J lost 8 bases, and 11 bases lay in between. Germline V CDR1 and CDR2: LGHNA, YSLEER. The CDR3 sequence: CASSLGFEGELFF. The CDR3 bases are TGCGCCAGCAGCCTCGGGTTTGAGGGGGAGCTGTTTTTT.

The sample holds a few counts of this clonotype. The chain employs TRBV20-1 and TRBJ2-5; TRBD2 is a possible D gene (6 bases). Germline CDR1 DFQATT, CDR2 SNEGSKA (reference sequence). Trimming cost V 8 bases and J 5 bases, with 21 bases left between them. The CDR3 sequence is 14 residues long. The CDR3 loop is CSSPVTTEGETQYF. The CDR3 DNA sequence: TGCAGTTCCCCGGTAACTACGGAGGGGGAGACCCAGTACTTC.

This chain joins TRBV9 and TRBJ2-6; D call uncertain. The germline V gene encodes CDR1 SGDLS and CDR2 YYNGEE. The CDR3 loop spans 15 amino acids. V gave up 3 bases and J gave up 2 bases, with 9 bases separating them. This CDR3 reads CASSAFQAGANVLTF. For the CDR3, the DNA is TGTGCCAGCAGCGCCTTTCAGGCTGGGGCCAACGTCCTGACTTTC.

This chain joins TRBV7-9 and TRBJ1-1; D not resolved. The CDR3 covers 12 residues. Germline V gives CDR1 SEHNR, CDR2 FQNEAQ (reference sequence). Trimming took 2 bases from V and 3 from J, leaving 4 bases between them. CDR3 bases: TGTGCCAGCAGCTTACAACACACTGAAGCTTTCTTT. This codes for CASSLQHTEAFF.

This clonotype was observed a handful of times. The V and J genes are TRBV7-6 and TRBJ1-2; D not certain. Per the germline V gene, CDR1 is SGHVS and CDR2 is FNYEAQ. The CDR3 sequence is 16 residues long. Trimming left V 1 base short and J 4 bases short, with 16 bases between. The CDR3 DNA sequence: TGTGCCAGCAGCTTAGAGGCGGGCCGGGCCTCCTATGGCTACACCTTC. Encoded protein: CASSLEAGRASYGYTF.

This sequence joins TRBV28 and TRBJ2-7; TRBD1 aligns across 10 bases. The V and J ends lost 5 bases and 2 bases, in that order; junction bases with no gene match: 9. Germline CDR1 MDHEN, CDR2 SYDVKM. CDR3 size: 16 residues. The CDR3 DNA sequence: TGTGCCAGCAGTACCTCCGGGACAGGGGTCGCCTACGAGCAGTACTTC. This encodes CASSTSGTGVAYEQYF.

The chain joins TRBV6-1 to TRBJ1-2; D gene uncertain. This CDR3 contains 14 residues. Trimming took 1 base from V and 7 from J, leaving 13 bases between them. CDR1 MNHNS and CDR2 SASEGT come from the germline V gene. CDR3 region: CASSEGGGAVGYTF. The CDR3 DNA follows: TGTGCCAGCAGTGAAGGTGGAGGCGCGGTTGGCTACACCTTC.

This clonotype showed up just a few times. The chain carries TRBV5-1 and TRBJ2-3; the match to TRBD1 covers 8 bases. This CDR3 region has 16 residues. V lost 0 bases and J lost 8; bases outside the gene matches: 11. Germline V lookup: CDR1 SGHRS, CDR2 YFSETQ. The CDR3 DNA reads TGCGCCAGCAGCTTGGCCGCGGCAGGGGGCGCTGGTACGCAGTATTTT. This encodes CASSLAAAGGAGTQYF.

As for this clonotype: A read error is possible here, since a much larger clone lies one base away. This chain joins TRBV6-5 and TRBJ2-1; 10 nucleotides match TRBD2. This CDR3 is built from 16 residues. J gave up 6 bases and V 0 bases, and 5 bases lay outside the gene matches. CDR1 and CDR2 from the germline V gene are MNHEY and SVGAGI. DNA of the CDR3: TGTGCCAGCAGTTACTCTCCAGCGGGAGGGGTCAATGAGCAGTTCTTC. This encodes CASSYSPAGGVNEQFF.

This clonotype was seen repeatedly, ten times or more. The chain links TRBV4-2 to TRBJ1-2; D ambiguous. CDR1 and CDR2 (germline): LGHNA, YNFKEQ. V lost 4 bases to trimming and J lost 5 bases, with 11 bases between them. The CDR3 is 13 residues long. In DNA, the CDR3 is TGTGCCAGCAGCCGAGACTTGGTTTATGGCTACACCTTC. It codes for CASSRDLVYGYTF.

This clonotype was found a few times. The V gene is TRBV5-1, the J gene TRBJ2-2; the D gene is possibly TRBD1 (5 bases). The V gene's germline CDR1 is SGHRS and CDR2 YFSETQ. The CDR3 loop spans 15 amino acids. Trimming shortened V by 6 bases and J by 1 base, and 13 bases separated the two germline ends. The CDR3 nucleotides read TGCGCCAGCACCCAAACAGGAATGAACACCGGGGAGCTGTTTTTT. This encodes CASTQTGMNTGELFF.

The rearrangement uses TRBV10-3 and TRBJ1-2; D uncertain. V lost 0 bases and J lost 4, with 9 bases in between. CDR1 ENHRY and CDR2 SYGVKD come from the germline V gene. CDR3 length: 14 residues. The CDR3 DNA sequence: TGTGCCATCAGTGAGTCTTTGGGCGGCTATGGCTACACCTTC. Amino acid sequence: CAISESLGGYGYTF.

The V call is TRBV7-2, the J call TRBJ2-3, with TRBD2 matching over 10 bases. CDR1 is SGHTA, CDR2 FQGNSA, per germline. The CDR3 contains 15 residues. V dropped 5 bases and J dropped 9; count of bases not matched to a gene: 11. CDR3 DNA: TGTGCCAGCAGCACACTAGCGGGACCGGTTGAGACGCAGTATTTT. Residues: CASSTLAGPVETQYF.

This rearrangement joins TRBV18 to TRBJ2-7, with TRBD1 matching 9 bases. The V and J ends lost 3 bases and 6 bases, in that order; junction bases with no gene match: 6. Germline V gene sequence: CDR1 KGHSH, CDR2 LQKENI. The CDR3 sequence is 14 residues long. The CDR3 sequence: CASSPGQGISEQYF. In DNA, the CDR3 is TGTGCCAGCTCACCGGGACAGGGTATTTCCGAGCAGTACTTC.

The chain carries TRBV20-1 and TRBJ2-7, with TRBD1 identical over 8 bases. CDR1 is DFQATT, CDR2 SNEGSKA, per germline (reference sequence). V shed 3 bases and J 7 bases; nucleotides not matched to a gene: 11. The CDR3 is 14 amino acids. The CDR3 reads CSARSLGRGPEQYF. CDR3 coding DNA: TGCAGTGCTAGGAGTCTTGGCAGGGGGCCTGAGCAGTACTTC.

This clonotype was recorded at least ten times. The DNA for the CDR3 is TGCGCCAGCAGCTTGGAGGGTTGGGGGTCCAATGAGCAGTTCTTC. It is translated as CASSLEGWGSNEQFF. The J gene is TRBJ2-1, the V gene TRBV5-1; either TRBD1 or TRBD2 may supply D (5 bases each). The CDR3 length is 15 residues. The germline gives CDR1 SGHRS, CDR2 YFSETQ. The V end lost 0 bases, the J end lost 6 bases, and 13 bases lay between the germline ends.

This clonotype has a handful of counts. V is TRBV5-1 and J is TRBJ2-5, with 10 bases fitting TRBD2. Germline V gives CDR1 SGHRS, CDR2 YFSETQ. The CDR3 consists of 16 residues. V gave up 1 base and J gave up 3 bases; unmatched junction bases: 6. This chain's CDR3 is CASSLFPSGSEETQYF. The CDR3 DNA reads TGCGCCAGCAGCTTGTTCCCTAGCGGGAGCGAAGAGACCCAGTACTTC.

This clonotype was observed many times. The J gene is TRBJ2-5, the V gene TRBV7-9; possible D gene TRBD1, 5 bases. The CDR3 contains 13 residues. Trimming shortened V by 5 bases and J by 4 bases, and 11 bases separated the two germline ends. Germline assignment: CDR1 SEHNR and CDR2 FQNEAQ (reference sequence). The chain's CDR3 is CASSGQGGETQYF. The CDR3 region has the DNA TGTGCCAGCAGCGGCCAGGGTGGAGAGACCCAGTACTTC.